This TCR beta chain was sequenced in a study of TIL therapy for anti-PD-1-resistant metastatic lung cancer. Study-level information: Median tumor PD-L1 proportion score was roughly 5.5%. Most patients had lung adenocarcinoma; a few tumors were EGFR-mutant, two ALK-rearranged; half smoked currently or formerly. Tumors carried a median 1.5 non-synonymous mutations per megabase.

Time point of the sample: pre-treatment sample, taken before nivolumab and TIL therapy. Adults with stage 4 NSCLC were enrolled in a phase I trial. The libraries were made with immunoSEQ v3. Sequenced by immunoSEQ multiplex PCR; TCRdb stores in-frame clones only, minus some. The table has roughly 46,000 clones, 70% to 90% seen once. Trimming removed 5 bases at V and 5 bases at J, with 11 bases between. Looked up from germline, CDR1 is SGHAT and CDR2 is FQNNGV. The CDR3 totals 13 residues. Sequenced material: blood, taken at baseline. The TCR comes from a person aged 25 to 79 with non-small cell lung cancer. The chain recombines TRBV11-2 with TRBJ2-3, with D tentatively TRBD1 or TRBD2 (5 bases each). The CDR3 DNA reads as TGTGCCAGCAGCCCCGCTGGGGGAGATACGCAGTATTTT. It is translated as CASSPAGGDTQYF.